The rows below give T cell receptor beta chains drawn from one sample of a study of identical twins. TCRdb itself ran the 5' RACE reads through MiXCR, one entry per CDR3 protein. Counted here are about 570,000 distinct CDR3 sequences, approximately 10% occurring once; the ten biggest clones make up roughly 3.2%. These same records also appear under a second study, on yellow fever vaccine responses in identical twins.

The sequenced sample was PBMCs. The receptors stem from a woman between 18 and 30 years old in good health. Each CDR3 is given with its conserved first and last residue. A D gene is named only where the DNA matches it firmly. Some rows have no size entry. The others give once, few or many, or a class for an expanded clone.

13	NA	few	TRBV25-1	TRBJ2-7	TGTGCCAGCAGTGCAAGGCAGGTCTACGAGCAGTACTTC	CASSARQVYEQYF
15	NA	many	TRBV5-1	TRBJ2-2	TGCGCCAGCAGCTTGAGTAGTCGACGGACCGGGGAGCTGTTTTTT	CASSLSSRRTGELFF
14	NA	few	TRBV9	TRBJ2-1	TGTGCCAGCAGCCTAGACCAGCCTGGAGATGAGCAGTTCTTC	CASSLDQPGDEQFF
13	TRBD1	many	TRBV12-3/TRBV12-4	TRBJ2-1	TGTGCCAGCAGGACGCAGGGGGCGAGAGAGCAGTTCTTC	CASRTQGAREQFF
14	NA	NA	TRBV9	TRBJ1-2	TGTGCCAGCAGCGCAATAGCCGGGGGCTATGGCTACACCTTC	CASSAIAGGYGYTF
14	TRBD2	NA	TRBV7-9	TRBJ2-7	TGTGCCAGCAGCTTAGGGCGGGAGCTCGACGAGCAGTACTTC	CASSLGRELDEQYF
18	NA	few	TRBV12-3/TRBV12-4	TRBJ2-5	TGTGCCAGCAGTTTGGGACACAGGGTTTCCGGGACCCGAGAGACCCAGTACTTC	CASSLGHRVSGTRETQYF
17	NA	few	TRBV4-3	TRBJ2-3	TGCGCCAGCAGCCAAAGTAGCGTTCTCCGTGGCACAGATACGCAGTATTTT	CASSQSSVLRGTDTQYF
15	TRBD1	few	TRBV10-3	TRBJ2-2	TGTGCCATCAGTGAGTCGACAGGGGTAGGCGGGGAGCTGTTTTTT	CAISESTGVGGELFF
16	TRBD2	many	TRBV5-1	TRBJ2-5	TGCGCCAGCAGCGCCGGACTAGCGGGGGGCCAAGAGACCCAGTACTTC	CASSAGLAGGQETQYF
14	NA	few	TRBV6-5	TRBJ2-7	TGTGCCAGCAGTTACCGGGACATAGCCTACGAGCAGTACTTC	CASSYRDIAYEQYF
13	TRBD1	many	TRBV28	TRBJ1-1	TGTGCCAGCAGGTTTAGGCCACAGGGGATGGCTTTCTTT	CASRFRPQGMAFF
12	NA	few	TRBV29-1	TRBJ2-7	TGCAGCGTTCTTAGCGGATCCTACGAGCAGTACTTC	CSVLSGSYEQYF
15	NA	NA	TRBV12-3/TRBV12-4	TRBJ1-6	TGTGCCAGCAGGTCCTTGGGACGGTATAATTCACCCCTCCACTTT	CASRSLGRYNSPLHF
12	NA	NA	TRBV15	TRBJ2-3	TGTGCCACCAGCATTCATAGGGACGAGCAGTATTTT	CATSIHRDEQYF
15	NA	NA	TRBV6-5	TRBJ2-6	TGTGCCAGCAGTTACACGGCTGGAGGGGCCAACGTCCTGACTTTC	CASSYTAGGANVLTF
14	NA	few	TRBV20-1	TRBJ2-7	TGCAGTGCTAGAGACCCGGGGTCCATCTACGAGCAGTACTTC	CSARDPGSIYEQYF
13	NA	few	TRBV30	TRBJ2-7	TGTGCCTTGGATTTGTCACCCTCCTACGAGCAGTACTTC	CALDLSPSYEQYF
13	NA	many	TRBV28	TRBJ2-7	TGTGCCAGCAGTGTACCCACAGGGTCCGAGCAGTACTTC	CASSVPTGSEQYF
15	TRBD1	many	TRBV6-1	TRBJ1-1	TGTGCCAGCAGTCAACCCGGGACAGAGATCCCTGAAGCTTTCTTT	CASSQPGTEIPEAFF
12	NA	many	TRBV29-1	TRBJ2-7	TGCAGCGTTGGAGACAGGAACTACGAGCAGTACTTC	CSVGDRNYEQYF
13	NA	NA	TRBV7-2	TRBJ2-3	TGTGCCAGCAGCGCGCAGGCTAGCGATACGCAGTATTTT	CASSAQASDTQYF
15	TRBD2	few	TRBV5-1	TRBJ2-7	TGCGCCAGCAGCTTGGCCGGAGCGGGGGGACCGGAGCAGTACTTC	CASSLAGAGGPEQYF
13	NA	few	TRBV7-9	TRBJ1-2	TGTGCCAGCAGCGCCCCCGGCAGCTATGGCTACACCTTC	CASSAPGSYGYTF
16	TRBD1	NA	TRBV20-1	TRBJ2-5	TGCAGTGCTTCTGACCCCAGACAGGGGGCACAAGAGACCCAGTACTTC	CSASDPRQGAQETQYF
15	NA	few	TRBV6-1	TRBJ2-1	TGTGCCAGCAACCTAGGGGGGCAGGGAGGCAATGAGCAGTTCTTC	CASNLGGQGGNEQFF
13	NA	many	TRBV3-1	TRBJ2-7	TGTGCCAGCAGCCAACGGACTGTCTACGAGCAGTACTTC	CASSQRTVYEQYF
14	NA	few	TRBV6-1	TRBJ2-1	TGTGCCAGCAGTCCCAAACATCCAGAGAGAGAGCAGTTCTTC	CASSPKHPEREQFF
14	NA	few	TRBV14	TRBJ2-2	TGTGCCAGCAGCCAAGATCTAATAGCCCGGGAGCTGTTTTTT	CASSQDLIARELFF
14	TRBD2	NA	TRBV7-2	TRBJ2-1	TGTGCCAGCAGCGTCACTAGCGGGGGGGAGGGGCAGTTCTTC	CASSVTSGGEGQFF
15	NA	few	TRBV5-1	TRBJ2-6	TGCGCCAGCAGCCCCGGGTTGACTGGGGCCAACGTCCTGACTTTC	CASSPGLTGANVLTF
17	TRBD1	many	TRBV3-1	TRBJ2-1	TGTGCCAGCAGCCAAGACGCGGGACAGGGTAACTACAATGAGCAGTTCTTC	CASSQDAGQGNYNEQFF
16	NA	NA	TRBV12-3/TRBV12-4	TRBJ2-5	TGTGCCAGCAACTCGGGTCTCGCAGGGGTCCAAGAGACCCAGTACTTC	CASNSGLAGVQETQYF
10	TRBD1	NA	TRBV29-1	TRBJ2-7	TGCAGCGCTCGACAGGGCGAGCAGTACTTC	CSARQGEQYF